Given below is one TCR beta chain in context. No antigen is known for it. The lymph nodes were axillary draining lymph nodes from breast cancer patients. These data come from a study of breast tumors, draining lymph nodes, adjacent tissues. Broader study findings: Tumor repertoires ranked between lymph nodes and nontumor tissue in diversity, with V and J gene preferences.

This CDR3 contains 14 residues. The trim removed 5 bases at V and 0 bases at J, leaving 1 base unmatched. CDR1 is MNHNS and CDR2 is SASEGT in the germline V gene. Each CDR3 protein is one row after TCRdb ran MiXCR on the multiplex PCR reads. The table has approximately 210,000 distinct CDR3 sequences, less than 40% seen once; the top ten hold approximately 3.6%. The sample was axillary lymph node tissue. The source of this sequence is a female donor with breast cancer. Some clones in this sample may be carry-over from other donors' samples. The rearrangement joins TRBV6-1 to TRBJ1-5, with TRBD1 matching over 7 bases. CDR3 loop: CASSWDSSNQPQHF. CDR3 nucleotide sequence: TGTGCCAGCAGTTGGGACAGTAGCAATCAGCCCCAGCATTTT.